Following are 29 T cell receptor beta chains from one sample sequenced in a study of T cells after yellow fever vaccination. One entry per CDR3 protein results from TCRdb running MiXCR on the 5' RACE reads. The table shows 45,000 to 65,000 distinct CDR3 sequences, with less than 8% occurring only once. Specimen: CD8+ T cells not binding an NS4B(214-222) dextramer, sorted from PBMCs, collected about 49 days after the first yellow fever vaccination. Receptors originate from a man aged 18 to 29 who received the YFV17D yellow fever vaccine.

To note about this clonotype: Since a much larger clone is just one base distant, this may be a read error. The final CDR3 position lacks the conserved phenylalanine or tryptophan, pointing to a likely read error. CDR3 region: CASSFEGYDSGANVLTS. The CDR3 nucleotides are TGTGCCAGCAGCTTCGAAGGGTATGACTCTGGGGCCAACGTCCTGACTTCC. The chain employs TRBV5-5 and TRBJ2-6; D is undetermined. Trimming pared 2 bases from V and 0 bases from J, leaving 12 bases between. Germline CDR1 SGHKS, CDR2 YYEKEE (reference sequence). The CDR3 runs to 17 residues.

A few counts support this clonotype. The chain recombines TRBV20-1 with TRBJ2-7; either TRBD1 or TRBD2 may fit D (5 bases each). The germline V and J ends were trimmed by 3 bases and 3 bases, with 15 bases remaining between them. The germline gives CDR1 DFQATT, CDR2 SNEGSKA (reference sequence). The CDR3 is 14 amino acids. The CDR3 nucleotides are TGCAGTGCTAGTAAGGGGACGGCTCTCTACGAGCAGTACTTC. Protein product: CSASKGTALYEQYF.

This clonotype was found a few times. The chain recombines TRBV13 with TRBJ2-7; D possibly corresponds to TRBD2 (5 bases). CDR3 length equals 14 residues. Trimming left V 3 bases short and J 5 bases short, with 14 bases between. Germline CDR1 PRHDT, CDR2 FYEKMQ (reference sequence). CDR3 in amino acids: CASSFRGSGDEQYF. The CDR3 DNA sequence: TGTGCCAGCAGCTTCCGAGGGAGCGGCGACGAGCAGTACTTC.

On this clonotype itself: One base away lies a much larger clone, so this may be a sequencing read error. The rearrangement joins TRBV6-1 to TRBJ2-7, with 8 bases identical to TRBD1. The CDR3 totals 14 residues. Germline CDR1 and CDR2: MNHNS and SASEGT. V trimming: 10 bases; J trimming: 4 bases; junction bases outside the gene matches: 12. The CDR3 reads CANRAQQGAYEQYF. DNA of the CDR3: TGTGCCAACAGGGCACAGCAGGGGGCTTACGAGCAGTACTTC.

This clonotype was seen repeatedly, ten times or more. The chain has TRBV30 and TRBJ2-1; 7 positions match TRBD1. The CDR3 covers 14 residues. Germline-derived CDR1 and CDR2 are GTSNPN and SVGIG (reference sequence). With 8 bases clipped from V and 0 bases from J, the junction kept 7 bases outside the gene matches. The CDR3 nucleotides read TGTGCCGTTCAGGGGGTCCGCTCCTACAATGAGCAGTTCTTC. The encoded protein is CAVQGVRSYNEQFF.

This clonotype has at least ten counts. The chain joins TRBV15 to TRBJ2-5; 7 nucleotides line up with TRBD1. J lost 7 bases, V lost 5 bases, and 13 bases had no gene match. The CDR3 extends over 15 amino acids. Germline V gene sequence: CDR1 LNHNV, CDR2 YYDKDF (reference sequence). The CDR3 DNA follows: TGTGCCACCAGCGTCAGGCCGACAGGGATGAGGACCCAGTACTTC. Translated, it gives CATSVRPTGMRTQYF. Supplemented by reference TRBV15 and TRBJ2-5, the full variable domain reads DAMVIQNPRYQVTQFGKPVTLSCSQTLNHNVMYWYQQKSSQAPKLLFHYYDKDFNNEADTPDNFQSRRPNTSFCFLDIRSPGLGDTAMYLCATSVRPTGMRTQYFGPGTRLLVL.

This chain joins TRBV20-1 and TRBJ2-1; possibly TRBD1 or TRBD2 for D (5 bases each). The ends were cut back, 0 bases at V and 8 bases at J, with 17 bases in the middle. This CDR3 spans 15 amino acids. Germline V CDR1 and CDR2: DFQATT, SNEGSKA (reference sequence). The CDR3 DNA is TGCAGTGCTAGAGATCGGGACCCCTACCGATATGAGCAGTTCTTC. Protein: CSARDRDPYRYEQFF.

This clonotype came up many times. The rearrangement joins TRBV28 to TRBJ1-5, with D maybe TRBD1 (5 bases). CDR1 MDHEN and CDR2 SYDVKM come from the germline V gene. This CDR3 comprises 15 residues. The V end was cut by 6 bases, the J end by 0 bases, with 12 bases between. This chain's CDR3 is CASSGGVSSNQPQHF. In DNA form, the CDR3 reads TGTGCCAGCAGCGGGGGGGTCTCTAGCAATCAGCCCCAGCATTTT.

The V gene is TRBV3-1, the J gene TRBJ2-3, with D perhaps matching TRBD1 (5 bases). Germline lookup yields CDR1 LGHDT and CDR2 YNNKEL (reference sequence). The CDR3 is 13 amino acids. Trimming left V 3 bases short and J 6 bases short, with 10 bases between. In DNA form, the CDR3 reads TGTGCCAGCAGCCACAGGGCTACCGATACGCAGTATTTT. Amino acids: CASSHRATDTQYF.

This clonotype was seen at least ten times. The rearrangement links TRBV10-2 to TRBJ2-7; 9 nucleotides line up with TRBD1. Trimming took 7 bases from V and 5 from J; bases not matched to a gene: 3. The CDR3 has 12 residues. Germline values: CDR1 WSHSY, CDR2 SAAADI. Here the CDR3 reads CASTRQGDEQYF. The CDR3 DNA reads TGCGCCAGCACCAGACAGGGGGACGAGCAGTACTTC.

This clonotype was counted between two and nine times. DNA of the CDR3: TGTGCCACCAGCAGAGGCCCTGCGGGCCAAACTAGGGATACGCAGTATTTT. It is translated as CATSRGPAGQTRDTQYF. The chain employs TRBV15 and TRBJ2-3; D is possibly TRBD2 (5 bases). Germline V gene lookup returns CDR1 LNHNV and CDR2 YYDKDF (reference sequence). Trimming removed 1 base from V and 6 bases from J, with 20 bases in between. The CDR3 covers 17 residues.

This clonotype appeared many times. V gene TRBV5-1 combines with J gene TRBJ1-1; 9 positions match TRBD1. Per germline, CDR1 SGHRS and CDR2 YFSETQ. The CDR3 spans 14 residues. V lost 2 bases and J lost 5; bases outside the gene matches: 4. The CDR3 region is CASSFRDRETEAFF. CDR3 coding DNA: TGCGCCAGCAGCTTCCGGGACAGGGAAACTGAAGCTTTCTTT.

This sequence joins TRBV23-1 and TRBJ2-2; 9 bases map to TRBD1. TRBV23-1 is classed as an ORF, of uncertain function. The ends lost 0 bases at V and 4 bases at J; junction bases unmatched: 3. The CDR3 contains 16 residues. The CDR3 bases are TGCGCCAGCAGTCAATCGGGGACAGGGACCACCGGGGAGCTGTTTTTT. Protein product: CASSQSGTGTTGELFF.

In this sample, this clonotype turned up a few times. The chain couples TRBV3-1 to TRBJ1-6; tentatively, D is TRBD1 (6 bases). Looked up from germline, CDR1 is LGHDT and CDR2 is YNNKEL (reference sequence). Trimming stripped 2 bases from V and 8 bases from J, with 19 bases between. The CDR3 is 17 amino acids. Here the CDR3 reads CASSQSRDGGPYSPLHF. The CDR3 DNA is TGTGCCAGCAGCCAAAGCCGGGATGGGGGGCCTTATTCACCCCTCCACTTT.

This clonotype was observed a few times. V usage is TRBV27 and J usage is TRBJ1-2, with a tentative D call TRBD1 (5 bases). Trimming took 4 bases from V and 2 from J, leaving 11 bases between them. CDR3 length: 14 residues. The germline gives CDR1 MNHEY, CDR2 SMNVEV (reference sequence). The CDR3 DNA reads as TGTGCCAGCAGTTCCGGGACGGGGAACTATGGCTACACCTTC. Translating gives CASSSGTGNYGYTF.

About this clonotype: Without the conserved terminal phenylalanine or tryptophan, this CDR3 likely stems from a read error. The CDR3 sequence: CASSHLELGGMYNEQFL. CDR3 nucleotides: TGTGCCAGCAGCCACTTAGAGCTGGGGGGCATGTACAATGAGCAGTTCCTC. This chain uses TRBV4-2 with TRBJ2-1; D is possibly TRBD1 or TRBD2 (6 bases each). The CDR3 is 17 amino acids. Germline V gives CDR1 LGHNA, CDR2 YNFKEQ. The V gene lost 3 bases and the J gene lost 4 bases, with 19 bases spanning the gap.

This clonotype has a handful of counts. The genes are TRBV27 and TRBJ1-1; TRBD1 is a possible D gene (6 bases). The germline V and J ends were trimmed by 7 bases and 6 bases, with 12 bases remaining between them. Looked up from germline, CDR1 is MNHEY and CDR2 is SMNVEV (reference sequence). The CDR3 sequence is 12 residues long. CDR3 nucleotides: TGTGCCAGCATAGGTTGGGGGCCTGAAGCTTTCTTT. It codes for CASIGWGPEAFF.

This clonotype was counted ten times or more. V usage is TRBV7-9 and J usage is TRBJ1-1; no clear D gene. V lost 3 bases to trimming and J lost 1 base, with 6 bases between them. CDR1 and CDR2 from the germline V gene are SEHNR and FQNEAQ (reference sequence). The CDR3 runs to 13 residues. The CDR3: CASSFPGNTEAFF. CDR3 bases: TGTGCCAGCAGCTTTCCAGGGAACACTGAAGCTTTCTTT. Filled out from reference TRBV7-9 and TRBJ1-1, the complete variable domain reads DTGVSQNPRHKITKRGQNVTFRCDPISEHNRLYWYRQTLGQGPEFLTYFQNEAQLEKSRLLSDRFSAERPKGSFSTLEIQRTEQGDSAMYLCASSFPGNTEAFFGQGTRLTVV.

As to this clonotype: A much bigger clone sits one base away, suggesting this may be a read error. The V call is TRBV12-3 or TRBV12-4, the J call TRBJ2-1, with D unclear. V was pared by 7 bases and J by 11 bases, with 12 bases between. The CDR3 has 11 amino acids. The CDR3 reads CASTSETQQFF. In DNA, the CDR3 is TGTGCCAGCACCTCCGAAACGCAGCAGTTCTTC.

The chain employs TRBV9 and TRBJ1-4, with D maybe TRBD1 (6 bases). Germline lookup yields CDR1 SGDLS and CDR2 YYNGEE. The CDR3 is 15 amino acids. The V end was cut by 3 bases, the J end by 2 bases, with 11 bases between. This CDR3 is CASSGRGLTNEKLFF. CDR3 in DNA: TGTGCCAGCAGCGGCCGGGGGCTGACTAATGAAAAACTGTTTTTT.

This clonotype was seen repeatedly, ten times or more. This sequence joins TRBV12-3 or TRBV12-4 and TRBJ2-3; D gene unclear. This CDR3 contains 16 residues. V lost 0 bases and J lost 0, with 10 bases in between. The CDR3 nucleotides are TGTGCCAGCAGTTTAGCTGTCGGATCTAGCACAGATACGCAGTATTTT. Translating it yields CASSLAVGSSTDTQYF.

J is TRBJ2-3 and V is TRBV6-2 or TRBV6-3; D gene ambiguous. Trimming stripped 5 bases from V and 8 bases from J, with 8 bases between. Germline CDR1 MNHEY, CDR2 SVGEGT. This CDR3 is 11 amino acids long. CDR3 nucleotides: TGTGCCAGCAGTACCTCCCCTACGCAGTATTTT. It translates to CASSTSPTQYF.

The chain is built from TRBV29-1 and TRBJ2-3; 10 bases align to TRBD1. Germline trimming cut 7 bases from V and 2 bases from J; bases unmatched to any gene: 9. Germline lookup yields CDR1 SQVTM and CDR2 ANQGSEA. The CDR3 is 15 amino acids. CDR3 loop: CSARGGTGVTDTQYF. CDR3 in DNA: TGCAGCGCAAGGGGGGGGACAGGGGTCACAGATACGCAGTATTTT.

The chain combines TRBV6-4 with TRBJ1-2; D uncertain. CDR1 MRHNA and CDR2 SNTAGT come from the germline V gene. This CDR3 is built from 14 residues. V dropped 5 bases and J dropped 6 bases, with 16 bases sitting between them. The CDR3 sequence is CASSPGSPEDGYTF. The CDR3 DNA reads TGTGCCAGCAGTCCCGGGTCCCCGGAGGATGGCTACACCTTC.

V gene TRBV4-2 combines with J gene TRBJ1-1; D may be TRBD1 (5 bases). CDR3 length: 14 amino acids. Trimming pared 1 base from V and 13 bases from J, leaving 19 bases between. Germline V gene sequence: CDR1 LGHNA, CDR2 YNFKEQ. The DNA for the CDR3 is TGTGCCAGCAGCCAAGTAGGGGAGGGCCACAGTGATTTCTTT. Translated: CASSQVGEGHSDFF.

This clonotype was seen many times. J is TRBJ2-7 and V is TRBV10-3; no clear D gene. The CDR3 spans 12 residues. Per germline, CDR1 ENHRY and CDR2 SYGVKD. V lost 0 bases and J 2 bases, leaving 2 bases between the germline ends. For the CDR3, the DNA is TGTGCCATCAGTGAGTCTCCCTACGAGCAGTACTTC. This sequence encodes CAISESPYEQYF.

This clonotype was counted many times. The rearrangement links TRBV29-1 to TRBJ1-4; D gene ambiguous. With 4 bases removed from V and 0 bases from J, the gap between germline ends came to 12 bases. In germline, CDR1 is SQVTM, CDR2 ANQGSEA. CDR3 length: 15 residues. This CDR3 reads CSVVYAFATNEKLFF. The CDR3 nucleotides are TGCAGCGTTGTTTACGCGTTTGCAACTAATGAAAAACTGTTTTTT.

Many counts were recorded for this clonotype. The chain recombines TRBV6-2 or TRBV6-3 with TRBJ2-1, with no clear D. V was cut by 6 bases and J by 8 bases, with 14 bases left in between. CDR1 and CDR2 (germline): MNHEY, SVGEGT. The CDR3 totals 13 residues. The DNA for the CDR3 is TGTGCCAGCAGACCCCGGCCGTGGCATGAGCAGTTCTTC. Translating it yields CASRPRPWHEQFF.

The chain employs TRBV12-2 and TRBJ2-3; the tabulated D call, TRBD1, remains unverified against the DNA. TRBV12-2 is a documented pseudogene. CDR3 length: 15 residues. The CDR3 nucleotides are TGTGCAAGTCGCCCCCTCTCTGAAATAACAGATACGCAGTATTTT. It translates to CASRPLSEITDTQYF.